The present T cell receptor (beta chain) was sequenced within a study of beta chain features in type 1 diabetes. Isolated RNA was reverse transcribed in full, so expressed TCRB transcripts were sequenced. Clones were read by immunoSEQ multiplex PCR, and TCRdb kept only the in-frame ones, dropping some. The sample lists hundreds of thousands of clones; 10% to 15% were seen once. This clone occurred a few times. The V and J ends lost 1 base and 7 bases respectively, with 26 bases between them. This CDR3 is 19 amino acids long. The germline CDR1 and CDR2 sequences are LGHNA and YNFKEQ. The V call is TRBV4-2, the J call TRBJ2-1; D possibly corresponds to TRBD2 (6 bases). Sequenced sample: naive CD4+ T cells from blood. The source is a man in his late teens or twenties in good health. CDR3 bases: TGTGCCAGCAGCCAAGCCTCCCCTGCCTCGCGGGGTTTAAGAAATGAGCAGTTCTTC. This encodes CASSQASPASRGLRNEQFF.